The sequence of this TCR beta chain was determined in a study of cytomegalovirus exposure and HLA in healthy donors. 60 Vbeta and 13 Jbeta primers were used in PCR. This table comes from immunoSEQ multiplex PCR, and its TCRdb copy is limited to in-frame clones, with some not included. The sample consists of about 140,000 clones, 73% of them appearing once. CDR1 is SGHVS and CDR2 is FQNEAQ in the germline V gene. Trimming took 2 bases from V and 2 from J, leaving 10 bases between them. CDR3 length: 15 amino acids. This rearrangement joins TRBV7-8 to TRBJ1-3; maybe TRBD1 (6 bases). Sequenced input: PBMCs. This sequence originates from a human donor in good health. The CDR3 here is CASSLSRGPGNTIYF. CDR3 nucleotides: TGTGCCAGCAGCTTAAGCAGGGGCCCTGGAAACACCATATATTTT.